The present TCR beta chain was sequenced within a study of T cell changes during pregnancy in multiple sclerosis. Sequenced by immunoSEQ multiplex PCR; TCRdb stores in-frame clones only, minus some. Among 39,000 or so clones listed, 85% to 95% were seen once. Germline CDR1 SGHDT, CDR2 YYEEEE. The CDR3 extends over 12 amino acids. V was clipped by 0 bases and J by 2 bases, with 3 bases between them. The chain uses TRBV5-6 and TRBJ2-7; D ambiguous. The receptor was isolated from a female donor with multiple sclerosis, enrolled in a pregnancy study. The material sequenced was CD8+ T cells from peripheral blood mononuclear cells, taken in the third trimester of pregnancy. CDR3 amino acids: CASSLGTYEQYF. DNA of the CDR3: TGTGCCAGCAGCTTGGGTACCTACGAGCAGTACTTC.